These 22 T cell receptor beta chains were sequenced from one sample in a study of blood T cell repertoires in COVID-19. Sequenced by immunoSEQ multiplex PCR; TCRdb stores in-frame clones only, minus some. The sample includes about 220,000 clones, around four fifths of them seen just once. Source material: peripheral blood. The receptors stem from an older woman who had recovered from COVID-19.

The chain couples TRBV19 to TRBJ1-5; TRBD1 might be the D (6 bases). The germline gives CDR1 LNHDA, CDR2 SQIVND (reference sequence). The CDR3 has 18 residues. V was clipped by 5 bases and J by 5 bases, with 25 bases between them. CDR3 DNA sequence: TGTGCCAGTAGTTCGTCCGCAGATATATGGGACATTTATCAGCCCCAGCATTTT. Protein: CASSSSADIWDIYQPQHF.

This clone was seen a few times. This CDR3 reads CASSTLAGWENSPLHF. The CDR3 DNA reads as TGTGCCAGCAGTACCCTGGCAGGCTGGGAGAATTCACCCCTCCACTTT. This chain connects TRBV27 to TRBJ1-6; D is unclear. The CDR3 runs 16 residues. V lost 5 bases to trimming and J lost 7 bases, with 18 bases between them. Germline CDR1 reads MNHEY; CDR2 reads SMNVEV (reference sequence).

The genes are TRBV12-3 or TRBV12-4 and TRBJ2-3; D uncertain. The V gene lost 5 bases and the J gene lost 2 bases, with 8 bases spanning the gap. The CDR3 length is 13 residues. The CDR3 nucleotides read TGTGCCAGCAGTAGACACGACACAGATACGCAGTATTTT. This sequence encodes CASSRHDTDTQYF.

The rearrangement joins TRBV9 to TRBJ1-1; TRBD1 is a possible D gene (6 bases). Germline loops: CDR1 SGDLS, CDR2 YYNGEE. V lost 4 bases and J 0 bases, leaving 22 bases between the germline ends. This CDR3 is 18 amino acids long. DNA of the CDR3: TGTGCCAGCAGCCCAGGGTCAGGGGACGGCCTCATGAACACTGAAGCTTTCTTT. Translating it yields CASSPGSGDGLMNTEAFF.

This clone was counted between two and nine times. CDR3 in DNA: TGCGCCAGCAGCCCGGGGGGGGGCGAGAACACTGAAGCTTTCTTT. Residues: CASSPGGGENTEAFF. The chain couples TRBV5-1 to TRBJ1-1, with D possibly being TRBD1 (6 bases). The V and J ends lost 4 bases and 1 base respectively, with 14 bases between them. CDR3 size: 15 residues. CDR1 and CDR2 (germline): SGHRS, YFSETQ.

This sequence joins TRBV7-8 and TRBJ2-1, with 12 bases identical to TRBD2. CDR3 length: 15 amino acids. From germline, CDR1 is SGHVS and CDR2 FQNEAQ. The J segment lost 6 bases and the V segment lost 6 bases, leaving 6 bases of the junction unmatched. The CDR3 bases are TGTGCCAGCAGACGAACTAGCGGGGGGACCAATGAGCAGTTCTTC. The encoded protein is CASRRTSGGTNEQFF.

The chain has TRBV7-2 and TRBJ2-2; 10 bases align to TRBD2. Germline V gene lookup returns CDR1 SGHTA and CDR2 FQGNSA. The CDR3 spans 16 residues. Unmatched junction bases numbered 9, after V lost 8 bases and J lost 3 bases. The CDR3 spells CASGGLSGGDTGELFF. CDR3 DNA: TGTGCCAGCGGCGGTCTCAGCGGGGGGGACACCGGGGAGCTGTTTTTT.

J is TRBJ2-5 and V is TRBV4-1; 11 bases line up with TRBD2. This CDR3 is built from 16 residues. Per the germline V gene, CDR1 is MGHRA and CDR2 is YSYEKL. V shed 0 bases and J 5 bases; nucleotides not matched to a gene: 5. The CDR3 spells CASSQDSGGAVETQYF. CDR3 DNA sequence: TGCGCCAGCAGCCAAGATAGCGGGGGGGCCGTCGAGACCCAGTACTTC.

V gene TRBV4-2 combines with J gene TRBJ2-5, with 7 bases that match TRBD2. The germline CDR1 and CDR2 sequences are LGHNA and YNFKEQ. With 0 bases clipped from V and 3 bases from J, the junction kept 1 base outside the gene matches. The CDR3 contains 14 residues. CDR3 region: CASSQDGGKETQYF. The DNA of the CDR3 is TGTGCCAGCAGCCAAGACGGGGGGAAAGAGACCCAGTACTTC.

V is TRBV7-2 and J is TRBJ2-1; possible D gene TRBD1, 8 bases. The V and J ends lost 5 bases and 10 bases respectively, with 21 bases between them. This CDR3 spans 15 amino acids. Germline-derived CDR1 and CDR2 are SGHTA and FQGNSA. CDR3 DNA sequence: TGTGCCAGCAGCGAAGCGGGACAGGCGGTAGGAGAGCAGTTCTTC. Its translation: CASSEAGQAVGEQFF.

The chain joins TRBV7-9 to TRBJ1-4; 9 bases map to TRBD1. V shed 5 bases, J shed 8 bases, and the junction held 6 bases outside the gene matches. The CDR3 runs to 14 residues. The germline V gene has CDR1 SEHNR and CDR2 FQNEAQ (reference sequence). The CDR3 here is CASSETGGVEKLFF. The CDR3 DNA sequence: TGTGCCAGCAGCGAGACAGGGGGGGTAGAAAAACTGTTTTTT.

The rearrangement links TRBV5-1 to TRBJ1-1, with D unresolved. The CDR3 loop spans 16 amino acids. V dropped 0 bases and J dropped 5 bases, with 17 bases sitting between them. Germline CDR1 reads SGHRS; CDR2 reads YFSETQ. Here the CDR3 reads CASSLVSGLLRTEAFF. The CDR3 DNA reads TGCGCCAGCAGCTTGGTTAGCGGACTACTTCGGACTGAAGCTTTCTTT.

This clone appeared once. The chain employs TRBV18 and TRBJ1-3; no clear D. CDR1 and CDR2 (germline): KGHSH, LQKENI. V was pared by 3 bases and J by 3 bases, with 9 bases between. The CDR3 sequence is 14 residues long. In DNA, the CDR3 is TGTGCCAGCTCACCTTTCACTGATGGAAACACCATATATTTT. Translated, it gives CASSPFTDGNTIYF.

The CDR3 sequence is CASSQTSGGQNEQFF. CDR3 in DNA: TGTGCCAGCAGCCAAACTAGCGGGGGGCAGAATGAGCAGTTCTTC. J is TRBJ2-1 and V is TRBV3-1 (or the pseudogene TRBV3-2); 12 bases fit TRBD2. This CDR3 contains 15 residues. The ends lost 2 bases at V and 7 bases at J; junction bases unmatched: 3. Germline V gene lookup returns CDR1 LGHDT and CDR2 YNNKEL (reference sequence).

V and J are TRBV30 and TRBJ1-5; D not certain. Germline V lookup: CDR1 GTSNPN, CDR2 SVGIG (reference sequence). Trimming took off 2 bases at V and 4 bases at J, with 6 bases between the two ends. CDR3 size: 12 residues. The CDR3 DNA is TGTGCCTGGAGTCCGGGGAATCAGCCCCAGCATTTT. The encoded protein is CAWSPGNQPQHF.

The gene calls are TRBV5-8 and TRBJ2-2, with D maybe TRBD2 (5 bases). Germline values: CDR1 SGHTS, CDR2 YDEGEE. The CDR3 has 15 amino acids. Trimming took 3 bases from V and 6 from J, leaving 15 bases between them. The CDR3 here is CASSWTGNSAGELFF. The DNA of the CDR3 is TGTGCCAGCAGCTGGACGGGAAACTCGGCCGGGGAGCTGTTTTTT.

V and J are TRBV5-1 and TRBJ2-2, with 10 nucleotides matching TRBD2. After removal of 4 bases from V and 8 bases from J, the junction contained 11 bases not matched to a gene. This CDR3 contains 16 residues. The germline V gene has CDR1 SGHRS and CDR2 YFSETQ. CDR3 nucleotides: TGCGCCAGCAGCGCGATAGCGGGGGGTCCATCTGGGGAGCTGTTTTTT. Encoded protein: CASSAIAGGPSGELFF.

The chain uses TRBV19 and TRBJ2-7, with D perhaps matching TRBD2 (5 bases). The V and J ends lost 6 bases and 3 bases respectively, with 18 bases between them. The CDR3 length is 15 residues. The germline V gene encodes CDR1 LNHDA and CDR2 SQIVND (reference sequence). The CDR3 DNA is TGTGCCAGTAGCCCGATCAGGCGTCGGGGCTACGAGCAGTACTTC. Translation gives CASSPIRRRGYEQYF.

The chain carries TRBV30 and TRBJ1-4; D ambiguous. The CDR3 covers 15 residues. Trimming took 3 bases from V and 0 from J, leaving 11 bases between them. CDR1 is GTSNPN and CDR2 is SVGIG in the germline V gene (reference sequence). In DNA, the CDR3 is TGTGCCTGGAGCCGAAAGGGAGCAACTAATGAAAAACTGTTTTTT. Its translation: CAWSRKGATNEKLFF.

The V call is TRBV13, the J call TRBJ2-7; TRBD1 agrees at 7 bases. Germline lookup yields CDR1 PRHDT and CDR2 FYEKMQ (reference sequence). The CDR3 has 14 residues. V lost 2 bases, J lost 6 bases, and 7 bases stayed unmatched. Written as DNA, the CDR3 is TGTGCCAGCAGCTTAACAGGGGAGACGCCCGAGCAGTACTTC. Translation: CASSLTGETPEQYF.

This clone has only one observation. J is TRBJ2-7 and V is TRBV30, with a tentative D call TRBD1 (6 bases). Trimming cost V 4 bases and J 5 bases, with 12 bases left between them. This CDR3 has 12 residues. CDR1 and CDR2 from the germline V gene are GTSNPN and SVGIG (reference sequence). This chain's CDR3 is CAWTGDGDEQYF. DNA for the CDR3: TGTGCCTGGACAGGGGACGGCGACGAGCAGTACTTC.

The chain links TRBV6-5 to TRBJ1-1, with D unclear. The germline V gene has CDR1 MNHEY and CDR2 SVGAGI. Trimming left V 7 bases short and J 10 bases short, with 13 bases between. CDR3 length equals 11 residues. The CDR3 spells CASKGASAAFF. The CDR3 DNA follows: TGTGCCAGCAAAGGTGCGAGCGCAGCTTTCTTT.